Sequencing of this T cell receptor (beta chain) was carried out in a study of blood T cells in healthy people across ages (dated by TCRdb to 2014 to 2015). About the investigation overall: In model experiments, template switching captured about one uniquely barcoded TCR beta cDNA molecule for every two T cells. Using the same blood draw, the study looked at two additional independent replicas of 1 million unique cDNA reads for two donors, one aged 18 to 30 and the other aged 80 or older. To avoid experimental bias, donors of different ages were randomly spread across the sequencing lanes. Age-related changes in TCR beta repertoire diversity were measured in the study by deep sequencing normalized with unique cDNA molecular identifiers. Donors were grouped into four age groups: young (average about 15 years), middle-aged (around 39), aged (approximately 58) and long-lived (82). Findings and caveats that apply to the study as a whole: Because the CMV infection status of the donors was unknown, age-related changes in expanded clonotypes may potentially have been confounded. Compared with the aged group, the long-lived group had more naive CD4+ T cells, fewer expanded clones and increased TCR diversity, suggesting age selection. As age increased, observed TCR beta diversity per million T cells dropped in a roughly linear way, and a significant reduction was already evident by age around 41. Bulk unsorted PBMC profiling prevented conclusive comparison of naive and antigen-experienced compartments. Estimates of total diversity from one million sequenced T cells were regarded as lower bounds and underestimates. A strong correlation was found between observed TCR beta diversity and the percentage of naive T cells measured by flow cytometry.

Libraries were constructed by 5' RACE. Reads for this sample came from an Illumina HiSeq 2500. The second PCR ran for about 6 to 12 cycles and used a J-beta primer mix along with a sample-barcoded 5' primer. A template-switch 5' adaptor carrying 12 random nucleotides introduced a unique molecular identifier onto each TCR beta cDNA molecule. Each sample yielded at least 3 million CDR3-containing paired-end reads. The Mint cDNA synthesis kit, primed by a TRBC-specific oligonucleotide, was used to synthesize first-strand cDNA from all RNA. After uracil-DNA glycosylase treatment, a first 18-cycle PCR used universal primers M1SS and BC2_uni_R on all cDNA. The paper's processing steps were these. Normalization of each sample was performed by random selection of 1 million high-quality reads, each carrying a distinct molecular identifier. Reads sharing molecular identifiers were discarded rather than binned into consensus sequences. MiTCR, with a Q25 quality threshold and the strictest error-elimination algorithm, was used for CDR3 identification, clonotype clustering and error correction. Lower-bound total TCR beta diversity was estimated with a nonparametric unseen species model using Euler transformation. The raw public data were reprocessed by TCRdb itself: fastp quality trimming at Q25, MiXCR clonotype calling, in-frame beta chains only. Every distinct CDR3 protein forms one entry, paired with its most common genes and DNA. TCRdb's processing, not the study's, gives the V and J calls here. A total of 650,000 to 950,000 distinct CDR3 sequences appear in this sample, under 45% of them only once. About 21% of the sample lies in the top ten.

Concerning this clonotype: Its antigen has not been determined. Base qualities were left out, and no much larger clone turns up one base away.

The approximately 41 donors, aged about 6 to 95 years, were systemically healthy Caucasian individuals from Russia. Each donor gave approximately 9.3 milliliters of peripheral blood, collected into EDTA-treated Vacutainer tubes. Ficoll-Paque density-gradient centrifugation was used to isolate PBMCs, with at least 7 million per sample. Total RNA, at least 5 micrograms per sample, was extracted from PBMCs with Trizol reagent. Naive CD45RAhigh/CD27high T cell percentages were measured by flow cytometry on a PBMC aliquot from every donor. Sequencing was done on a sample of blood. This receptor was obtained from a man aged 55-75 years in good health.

CDR3 reads: CASGADYSNQPQHF. The nucleotides read TGTGCCAGCGGGGCAGACTATAGCAATCAGCCCCAGCATTTT. The chain is made from TRBV6-2 or TRBV6-3 and TRBJ1-5; the D segment could be TRBD1, given 5 matching bases. Based on the germline V gene, the CDR1 and CDR2 sequences are MNHEY and SVGEGT. Its CDR3 holds 14 amino acids, cysteine through phenylalanine. This entry keeps only the CDR3 DNA: 42 bases, framed from base 1. Trimming costs V 8 bases and J 0 bases, and their ends lie 11 bases apart.